This TCR beta chain was identified during a study of control samples from healthy donors and cancer patients. V gave up 0 bases and J gave up 2 bases; unmatched junction bases: 3. CDR3 length: 16 residues. The germline V gene encodes CDR1 SGDLS and CDR2 YYNGEE. TCRdb's table, derived via immunoSEQ multiplex PCR, lists solely in-frame clones and lacks some. The repertoire consists of roughly 20,000 clones, with about four fifths occurring once and the leading ten covering 29%. Source material: PBMCs. The chain is built from TRBV9 and TRBJ2-2, with TRBD2 matching over 8 bases. This TCR was recovered from a man at least 80 years old with head and neck cancer. The CDR3 nucleotides are TGTGCCAGCAGCGTAGTACGGGGGGGCAACACCGGGGAGCTGTTTTTT. This codes for CASSVVRGGNTGELFF. The full variable domain, rest sourced from reference TRBV9 and TRBJ2-2, is DSGVTQTPKHLITATGQRVTLRCSPRSGDLSVYWYQQSLDQGLQFLIQYYNGEERAKGNILERFSAQQFPDLHSELNLSSLELGDSALYFCASSVVRGGNTGELFFGEGSRLTVL.